The text below deals with one TCR beta chain. The target antigen is unknown. An even split of each subset's genomic DNA across several immunoSEQ plates was performed. In the sorted-subset replicate PCRs, 200 ng DNA, 25,000 to 30,000 T cell genomes, was used. Method: immunoSEQ multiplex PCR; TCRdb's copy keeps in-frame clones and lacks some. The sample contains about 2,500,000 clones, 85% to 95% of which appear only once. These data are taken from a study of shared clonotypes between healthy human individuals. Study findings and constraints: What naive subsets generally showed was a larger estimated richness than memory subsets showed.

It was into CD45RA+ naive and CD45RA-negative memory subsets that the CD4+ cells were split. This CDR3 is 11 amino acids long. Germline V gene data show CDR1 as GTSNPN and CDR2 as SVGIG (reference sequence). Trimming took off 3 bases at V and 6 bases at J, with 8 bases between the two ends. This chain joins TRBV30 and TRBJ1-1, with D hard to call. The TCR originated in a man younger than 30 in good health. The specimen sequenced was naive CD4+ T cells sorted from blood. Indicated subset: CD45RA+ positively selected. The CDR3 DNA follows: TGTGCCTGGAGCCTATCAGCTGAAGCTTTCTTT. Amino acid sequence: CAWSLSAEAFF. Full variable domain (rest looked up from reference TRBV30 and TRBJ1-1): SQTIHQWPATLVQPVGSPLSLECTVEGTSNPNLYWYRQAAGRGLQLLFYSVGIGQISSEVPQNLSASRPQDRQFILSSKKLLLSDSGFYLCAWSLSAEAFFGQGTRLTVV.